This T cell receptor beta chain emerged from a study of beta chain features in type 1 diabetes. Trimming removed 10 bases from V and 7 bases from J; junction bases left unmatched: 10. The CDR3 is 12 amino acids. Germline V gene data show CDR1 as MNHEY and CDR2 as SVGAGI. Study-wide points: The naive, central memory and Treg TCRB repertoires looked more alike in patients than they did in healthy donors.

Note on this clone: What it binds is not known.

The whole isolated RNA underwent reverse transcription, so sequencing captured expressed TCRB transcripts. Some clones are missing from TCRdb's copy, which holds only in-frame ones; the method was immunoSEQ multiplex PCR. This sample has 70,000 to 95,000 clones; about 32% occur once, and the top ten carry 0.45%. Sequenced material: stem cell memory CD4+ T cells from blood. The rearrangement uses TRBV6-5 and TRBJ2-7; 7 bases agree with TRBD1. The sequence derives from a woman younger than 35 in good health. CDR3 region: CAIRRDSGEQYF. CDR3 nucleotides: TGTGCCATCCGAAGGGACAGTGGGGAGCAGTACTTC.